One and the same sample provided the 26 T cell receptor beta chains below, sequenced in a study of blood T cells in healthy people across ages. A second about 7 to 12 cycle PCR used barcoded and J-beta primers. One entry per CDR3 protein results from TCRdb running MiXCR on the 5' RACE reads. The sample yields about 1.1 million distinct CDR3 sequences, 35% to 40% seen once. Source material: blood. The source is a man younger than 35 in good health.

The chain recombines TRBV28 with TRBJ1-6, with D perhaps matching TRBD1 (6 bases). Germline CDR1 MDHEN, CDR2 SYDVKM. There are 15 residues in the CDR3. Between the trimmed V and J ends, which lost 7 bases and 7 bases, there was a span of 17 bases. DNA of the CDR3: TGTGCCAGCATTCCGGGCGACAGGCCGAATTCACCCCTCCACTTT. Its protein is CASIPGDRPNSPLHF. Complete variable domain (other parts from reference TRBV28 and TRBJ1-6): DVKVTQSSRYLVKRTGEKVFLECVQDMDHENMFWYRQDPGLGLRLIYFSYDVKMKEKGDIPEGYSVSREKKERFSLILESASTNQTSMYLCASIPGDRPNSPLHFGNGTRLTVT.

The genes are TRBV20-1 and TRBJ1-5; tentative D call: TRBD1 (5 bases). The CDR3 is made up of 13 amino acids. V was trimmed by 2 bases and J by 7 bases, leaving 12 bases between them. Germline assignment: CDR1 DFQATT and CDR2 SNEGSKA (reference sequence). The CDR3 loop reads CSARTREDQPQHF. In DNA, the CDR3 is TGCAGTGCTAGAACCAGGGAGGACCAGCCCCAGCATTTT.

This clonotype was detected only a few times. The chain joins TRBV20-1 to TRBJ2-1; 12 bases align to TRBD2. This CDR3 region has 15 residues. The V and J ends lost 2 bases and 5 bases, in that order; junction bases with no gene match: 4. Germline CDR1 reads DFQATT; CDR2 reads SNEGSKA (reference sequence). The CDR3 region is CSARQASGGDNEQFF. DNA of the CDR3: TGCAGTGCTAGACAGGCTAGCGGGGGGGACAATGAGCAGTTCTTC.

The J gene is TRBJ2-3, the V gene TRBV9; tentatively, D is TRBD2 (6 bases). Germline lookup yields CDR1 SGDLS and CDR2 YYNGEE. Trimming removed 0 bases at V and 0 bases at J, with 14 bases between. The CDR3 is 17 residues long. CDR3: CASSVDRRETSTDTQYF. The CDR3 DNA is TGTGCCAGCAGCGTAGACAGGAGGGAGACTAGCACAGATACGCAGTATTTT. The full variable domain, with the rest looked up from reference TRBV9 and TRBJ2-3, is DSGVTQTPKHLITATGQRVTLRCSPRSGDLSVYWYQQSLDQGLQFLIQYYNGEERAKGNILERFSAQQFPDLHSELNLSSLELGDSALYFCASSVDRRETSTDTQYFGPGTRLTVL.

The V and J genes are TRBV14 and TRBJ1-1, with D unresolved. The CDR3 runs 16 residues. V dropped 3 bases and J dropped 6 bases, with 20 bases sitting between them. Germline loops: CDR1 SGHDN, CDR2 FVKESK. CDR3 region: CASSQDIDTAFSEAFF. CDR3 DNA sequence: TGTGCCAGCAGCCAGGATATTGACACGGCGTTCTCTGAAGCTTTCTTT.

The chain recombines TRBV29-1 with TRBJ1-2; 8 nucleotides agree with TRBD1. The CDR3 spans 13 residues. Trimming took 7 bases from V and 6 from J; bases not matched to a gene: 10. Germline CDR1 is SQVTM and CDR2 is ANQGSEA. The CDR3 DNA reads TGCAGCGCTGGGACAGGCCTTACTCATGGCTACACCTTC. Translation: CSAGTGLTHGYTF.

The V and J genes are TRBV7-2 and TRBJ2-3; 7 bases are a match to TRBD2. CDR1 is SGHTA, CDR2 FQGNSA, per germline. There are 15 residues in the CDR3. Trimming cost V 5 bases and J 3 bases; bases outside gene matches: 8. The CDR3 loop is CASSPAGKATDTQYF. The CDR3, as DNA: TGTGCCAGCAGCCCAGCGGGGAAAGCAACAGATACGCAGTATTTT.

This clonotype has ten or more counts. V gene TRBV6-2 or TRBV6-3 combines with J gene TRBJ2-1, with D maybe TRBD2 (6 bases). The CDR3 has 15 residues. Trimming shortened V by 8 bases and J by 4 bases, and 18 bases separated the two germline ends. Germline V gives CDR1 MNHEY, CDR2 SVGEGT. The CDR3 reads CASHFRGLRYNEQFF. CDR3 coding DNA: TGTGCCAGCCACTTTCGGGGACTGAGGTACAATGAGCAGTTCTTC.

This clonotype was seen only a few times. The chain combines TRBV11-2 with TRBJ2-5, with no clear D. Germline V lookup: CDR1 SGHAT, CDR2 FQNNGV. The CDR3 has 13 residues. V dropped 7 bases and J dropped 4 bases, with 13 bases sitting between them. The CDR3 loop reads CASTPDRVETQYF. The DNA for the CDR3 is TGTGCCAGCACTCCCGACCGAGTAGAGACCCAGTACTTC. The full variable domain, in which reference TRBV11-2 and TRBJ2-5 provide the parts outside the CDR3, is EAGVAQSPRYKIIEKRQSVAFWCNPISGHATLYWYQQILGQGPKLLIQFQNNGVVDDSQLPKDRFSAERLKGVDSTLKIQPAKLEDSAVYLCASTPDRVETQYFGPGTRLLVL.

The chain has TRBV15 and TRBJ2-1, with D uncertain. This CDR3 is 14 amino acids long. Germline lookup yields CDR1 LNHNV and CDR2 YYDKDF (reference sequence). Trimming pared 3 bases from V and 9 bases from J, leaving 15 bases between. The CDR3 loop reads CATSRTNVGVEQFF. The CDR3 DNA reads as TGTGCCACCAGCAGGACAAACGTAGGAGTTGAGCAGTTCTTC.

The chain uses TRBV3-1 and TRBJ2-2, with 7 nucleotides matching TRBD1. The CDR3 has 14 amino acids. After removal of 4 bases from V and 4 bases from J, the junction contained 3 bases not matched to a gene. Germline V gene lookup returns CDR1 LGHDT and CDR2 YNNKEL (reference sequence). The CDR3 is CASSLYRGTGELFF. As DNA, the CDR3 is TGTGCCAGCAGCCTGTACAGGGGCACCGGGGAGCTGTTTTTT.

CDR3 loop: CSARPLTGSYEQYF. CDR3 DNA sequence: TGCAGTGCTAGGCCCCTGACAGGTTCCTACGAGCAGTACTTC. The chain carries TRBV20-1 and TRBJ2-7; tentative D call: TRBD1 (6 bases). The germline V and J ends were trimmed by 3 bases and 1 base, with 13 bases remaining between them. This CDR3 comprises 14 residues. Germline assignment: CDR1 DFQATT and CDR2 SNEGSKA (reference sequence).

This clonotype was observed a few times. The V call is TRBV6-6, the J call TRBJ2-3, with TRBD1 matching over 8 bases. Looked up from germline, CDR1 is MNHNY and CDR2 is SVGAGI (reference sequence). J gave up 6 bases and V 0 bases, and 5 bases lay outside the gene matches. The CDR3 runs 15 residues. DNA for the CDR3: TGTGCCAGCAGTTACTCGACCGACAGGGGCGATACGCAGTATTTT. It is translated as CASSYSTDRGDTQYF.

This clonotype has a single count. The chain is built from TRBV20-1 and TRBJ1-5; 8 nucleotides align to TRBD1. CDR1 is DFQATT, CDR2 SNEGSKA, per germline (reference sequence). Germline trimming cut 6 bases from V and 4 bases from J; bases unmatched to any gene: 11. There are 15 residues in the CDR3. Here the CDR3 reads CSASGGQGRNQPQHF. CDR3 DNA sequence: TGCAGTGCCTCGGGAGGACAGGGCAGGAATCAGCCCCAGCATTTT.

V and J are TRBV2 and TRBJ2-1; D is unresolved. There are 11 residues in the CDR3. The V end lost 6 bases, the J end lost 7 bases, and 7 bases lay between the germline ends. CDR1 and CDR2 (germline): SNHLY, FYNNEI. CDR3 sequence: CASRLGNEQFF. CDR3 in DNA: TGTGCCAGCAGGCTAGGGAATGAGCAGTTCTTC. The full variable domain, with the rest looked up from reference TRBV2 and TRBJ2-1, is EPEVTQTPSHQVTQMGQEVILRCVPISNHLYFYWYRQILGQKVEFLVSFYNNEISEKSEIFDDQFSVERPDGSNFTLKIRSTKLEDSAMYFCASRLGNEQFFGPGTRLTVL.

This clonotype was detected ten times or more. This chain's CDR3 is CAISESARNYGYTF. CDR3 coding DNA: TGTGCCATCAGTGAGTCCGCCAGGAACTATGGCTACACCTTC. The chain links TRBV10-3 to TRBJ1-2; D is ambiguous. There are 14 residues in the CDR3. Germline assignment: CDR1 ENHRY and CDR2 SYGVKD. V lost 0 bases, J lost 2 bases, and 7 bases lay in between.

This clonotype was picked up one time. The CDR3 DNA is TGTGCCAGCAGTCACTTTGGGGACAGATACTACAATGAGCAGTACTTC. This codes for CASSHFGDRYYNEQYF. This chain links TRBV27 with TRBJ2-1; 7 positions agree with TRBD1. The J call could be wrong; TRBJ2-7 is a better fit for the DNA end. The CDR3 has 16 residues. Germline values: CDR1 MNHEY, CDR2 SMNVEV (reference sequence).

This rearrangement joins TRBV5-6 to TRBJ1-1; D remains ambiguous. The CDR3 length is 15 residues. CDR1 and CDR2 from the germline V gene are SGHDT and YYEEEE. V was trimmed by 0 bases and J by 5 bases, leaving 14 bases between them. CDR3 protein: CASSLDPGPVTEAFF. The CDR3 DNA follows: TGTGCCAGCAGCTTGGATCCAGGACCGGTAACTGAAGCTTTCTTT.

The chain recombines TRBV20-1 with TRBJ2-3; 14 positions agree with TRBD2. This CDR3 is 16 amino acids long. J was trimmed by 3 bases and V by 5 bases; bases with no gene match: 7. Germline V CDR1 and CDR2: DFQATT, SNEGSKA (reference sequence). CDR3 DNA: TGCAGTGCTGGGACTAGCGGGGGAGGTCGGACAGATACGCAGTATTTT. Translated, it gives CSAGTSGGGRTDTQYF.

This clonotype has just a few counts. The chain couples TRBV20-1 to TRBJ1-2, with TRBD1 as a possible D gene (5 bases). This CDR3 has 16 residues. The germline gives CDR1 DFQATT, CDR2 SNEGSKA (reference sequence). V was trimmed by 1 base and J by 0 bases, leaving 15 bases between them. CDR3 protein: CSARGSGTQANYGYTF. The CDR3 nucleotides read TGCAGTGCTAGAGGGTCCGGGACCCAGGCTAACTATGGCTACACCTTC.

Only a few counts were recorded for this clonotype. The chain carries TRBV20-1 and TRBJ2-1; 10 bases line up with TRBD1. The germline V gene has CDR1 DFQATT and CDR2 SNEGSKA (reference sequence). The CDR3 loop spans 14 amino acids. V lost 3 bases and J lost 6; bases outside the gene matches: 5. The CDR3 sequence: CSARDRGAGNEQFF. CDR3 nucleotide sequence: TGCAGTGCTAGGGACAGGGGGGCTGGCAATGAGCAGTTCTTC.

The V call is TRBV2, the J call TRBJ2-1; 7 bases fit TRBD1. This CDR3 is built from 16 residues. The V and J ends lost 11 bases and 0 bases, in that order; junction bases with no gene match: 13. The germline V gene encodes CDR1 SNHLY and CDR2 FYNNEI. CDR3 sequence reads: CACKLGQSSSYNEQFF. CDR3 bases: TGTGCCTGCAAATTGGGACAGTCGAGCTCCTACAATGAGCAGTTCTTC.

The chain combines TRBV7-2 with TRBJ2-3, with a possible D match to TRBD2 (6 bases). The germline V and J ends were trimmed by 3 bases and 0 bases, with 13 bases remaining between them. CDR3 size: 16 residues. CDR1 SGHTA and CDR2 FQGNSA come from the germline V gene. The CDR3 DNA follows: TGTGCCAGCAGCTTTCCCCAGCGGGCTAGCACAGATACGCAGTATTTT. Translating it yields CASSFPQRASTDTQYF.

This clonotype occurred a few times. The chain couples TRBV12-3 or TRBV12-4 to TRBJ1-2; TRBD1 is a possible D gene (6 bases). V shed 7 bases and J shed 8 bases, with 14 bases lying between them. The CDR3 consists of 12 residues. The CDR3 spells CASTRTGMGYTF. CDR3 coding DNA: TGTGCCAGCACCAGAACAGGGATGGGCTACACCTTC.

This clonotype has a handful of counts. The chain employs TRBV9 and TRBJ2-1, with no clear D. The CDR3 loop spans 15 amino acids. V was clipped by 3 bases and J by 5 bases, with 15 bases between them. The germline V gene encodes CDR1 SGDLS and CDR2 YYNGEE. This CDR3 is CASSAFWGHDNEQFF. DNA for the CDR3: TGTGCCAGCAGCGCGTTTTGGGGTCATGACAATGAGCAGTTCTTC. Full variable domain (remainder filled in from reference TRBV9 and TRBJ2-1): DSGVTQTPKHLITATGQRVTLRCSPRSGDLSVYWYQQSLDQGLQFLIQYYNGEERAKGNILERFSAQQFPDLHSELNLSSLELGDSALYFCASSAFWGHDNEQFFGPGTRLTVL.

This clonotype was recorded at least ten times. The chain joins TRBV7-2 to TRBJ2-5; D is unresolved. V was pared by 1 base and J by 2 bases, with 8 bases between. Per germline, CDR1 SGHTA and CDR2 FQGNSA. The CDR3 runs 14 residues. This chain's CDR3 is CASSLGSRQETQYF. CDR3 DNA sequence: TGTGCCAGCAGCTTAGGGTCCAGGCAAGAGACCCAGTACTTC.